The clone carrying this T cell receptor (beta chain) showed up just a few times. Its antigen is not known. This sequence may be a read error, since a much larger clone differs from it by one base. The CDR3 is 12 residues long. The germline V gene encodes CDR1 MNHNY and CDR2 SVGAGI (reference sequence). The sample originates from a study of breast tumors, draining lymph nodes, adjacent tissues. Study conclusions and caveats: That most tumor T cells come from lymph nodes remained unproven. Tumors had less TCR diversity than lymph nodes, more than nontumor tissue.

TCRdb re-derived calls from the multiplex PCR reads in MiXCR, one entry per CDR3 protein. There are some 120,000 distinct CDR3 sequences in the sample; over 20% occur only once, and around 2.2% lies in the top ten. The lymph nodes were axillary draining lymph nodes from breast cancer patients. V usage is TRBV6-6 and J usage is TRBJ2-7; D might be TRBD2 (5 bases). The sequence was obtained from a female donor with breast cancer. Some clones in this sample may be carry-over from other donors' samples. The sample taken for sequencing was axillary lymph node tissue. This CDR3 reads CAGSYGEREQYF. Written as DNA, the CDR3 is TGTGCCGGCAGTTACGGGGAGCGTGAGCAGTACTTC.